One and the same sample provided the 10 T cell receptor beta chains below, sequenced in a study of blood T cell repertoires in COVID-19. The assay was immunoSEQ multiplex PCR, and TCRdb's table has in-frame clones only and misses some. The sample has some 150,000 clones; approximately 83% are singletons. Sequencing was carried out using peripheral blood. Receptors were obtained from a human donor in a cohort sampled during active COVID-19.

This rearrangement joins TRBV5-5 to TRBJ1-3; 7 bases fit TRBD1. Germline V gene sequence: CDR1 SGHKS, CDR2 YYEKEE (reference sequence). Losses at the gene ends were 2 bases for V and 1 base for J; bases not matched to a gene: 12. This CDR3 is 18 amino acids long. DNA of the CDR3: TGTGCCAGCAGCTTTGCGACAGGGTTCTTTTTTTCTGGAAACACCATATATTTT. Its protein product is CASSFATGFFFSGNTIYF.

The V call is TRBV29-1, the J call TRBJ1-1; 10 nucleotides agree with TRBD1. The CDR3 is 11 amino acids. V lost 7 bases and J lost 11; bases outside the gene matches: 7. Germline CDR1 is SQVTM and CDR2 is ANQGSEA. The CDR3 region is CSAGGQGVAFF. The CDR3 region has the DNA TGCAGCGCCGGAGGACAGGGGGTGGCTTTCTTT.

This clone was seen only once. The chain has TRBV6-5 and TRBJ1-1; 7 bases fit TRBD1. With V trimmed by 0 bases and J by 3 bases, 7 bases remained unmatched. The CDR3 loop spans 16 amino acids. The germline gives CDR1 MNHEY, CDR2 SVGAGI. CDR3 bases: TGTGCCAGCAGTTACTCGTTGGCAGGGGGATACACTGAAGCTTTCTTT. It translates to CASSYSLAGGYTEAFF.

CDR3 nucleotide sequence: TGTGCCAGCAGTTTTCTCCTTGGCTACACCTTC. As protein: CASSFLLGYTF. The V gene is TRBV27, the J gene TRBJ1-2; unclear D gene. This CDR3 comprises 11 residues. Germline-derived CDR1 and CDR2 are MNHEY and SMNVEV (reference sequence). The germline V and J ends were trimmed by 3 bases and 7 bases, with 6 bases remaining between them.

The CDR3 reads CASSPARDRGNNSPLHF. In DNA, the CDR3 is TGTGCCAGCAGCCCAGCCCGGGACAGGGGGAATAATTCACCCCTCCACTTT. V and J are TRBV3-1 (or the pseudogene TRBV3-2) and TRBJ1-6; 11 nucleotides line up with TRBD1. CDR1 and CDR2 (germline): LGHDT, YNNKEL (reference sequence). The CDR3 has 17 amino acids. V was clipped by 4 bases and J by 5 bases; unmatched bases: 7.

The chain is built from TRBV5-1 and TRBJ2-1; 10 bases match TRBD1. Germline V gene data show CDR1 as SGHRS and CDR2 as YFSETQ. Losses at the gene ends were 1 base for V and 5 bases for J; bases not matched to a gene: 6. The CDR3 runs to 16 residues. The CDR3 coding sequence is TGCGCCAGCAGCTTGTTTGCCGGGACAGGGGACAATGAGCAGTTCTTC. Amino acid sequence: CASSLFAGTGDNEQFF.

The chain uses TRBV25-1 and TRBJ2-2; D is ambiguous. CDR1 and CDR2 (germline): MGHDK, SYGVNS. V gave up 6 bases and J gave up 13 bases, with 15 bases separating them. This CDR3 has 12 amino acids. The CDR3 loop is CASREAQGALFF. In DNA form, the CDR3 reads TGTGCCAGCAGAGAAGCCCAAGGAGCGCTGTTTTTT.

The chain couples TRBV7-2 to TRBJ1-5, with D possibly TRBD1 on 6 matching bases. Trimming left V 6 bases short and J 5 bases short, with 14 bases between. The CDR3 has 14 residues. Germline V gives CDR1 SGHTA, CDR2 FQGNSA. CDR3 DNA sequence: TGTGCCAGCAGTCGCGGAGGGGGGGATCAGCCCCAGCATTTT. Encoded protein: CASSRGGGDQPQHF.

This clone counts as medium-sized. The genes are TRBV18 and TRBJ2-1; TRBD1 is a possible D gene (6 bases). Trimming shortened V by 3 bases and J by 1 base, and 16 bases separated the two germline ends. Per germline, CDR1 KGHSH and CDR2 LQKENI. The CDR3 loop spans 17 amino acids. CDR3 coding DNA: TGTGCCAGCTCACCCATGGTGTGGACAGAGTCCTACAATGAGCAGTTCTTC. Its protein is CASSPMVWTESYNEQFF.

This rearrangement joins TRBV6-2 or TRBV6-3 to TRBJ1-6; no clear D gene. The CDR3 extends over 13 amino acids. Germline CDR1 is MNHEY and CDR2 is SVGEGT. V was pared by 8 bases and J by 9 bases, with 14 bases between. The CDR3 nucleotides are TGTGCCAGCGGCCCCTCCCTTAGTTCACCCCTCCACTTT. This sequence encodes CASGPSLSSPLHF.